Sequencing of this TCR beta chain was carried out in a study of cytomegalovirus exposure and HLA in healthy donors (dated by TCRdb to between 2016 and 2019). In terms of the full investigation: An earlier analysis of roughly 610 of the donors reported 276 Gb of sequence data and 117 million unique TCR beta sequences obtained from around 180 million T cells. An early release that covered more than 550 HLA-typed donors contained about 300 gigabases of sequencing data and some 87 million unique TCR sequences. The genetic ancestry cluster associated with self-reported Caucasian donors included 65% to 90% of the roughly 360 genotyped donors. The study was designed to test whether signatures of past pathogen exposure could be identified by cataloging public T cell receptors. The T cell repertoires of around 670 subjects were profiled by immunosequencing and related to cytomegalovirus serostatus. Along with the roughly 700-subject first cohort, a separate validation cohort of around 120 different subjects was used. To predict cytomegalovirus infection status, the study combined high-throughput TCR immunosequencing, statistical association of individual TCRs with disease status, and machine learning. A later analysis re-analyzed previously published TCR beta repertoires from 666 donors and added high-resolution HLA genotyping to study TCR occurrence patterns. Rather than using new phenotypic data, the later analysis identified candidate immune exposures from TCR beta sequences and from how often those sequences occurred across donors. An earlier analysis of several hundred of the donors used high-throughput TCR beta sequencing to judge whether each TCR beta V gene segment behaved as functional or pseudogenic. Donor age, sex, ethnicity and CMV serostatus were collected together with the repertoire data. A later genetic analysis took genome-wide SNP genotypes for about 60% of the roughly 670 donors and used that subset as a discovery cohort. Every repertoire in the discovery cohort had been generated on one and the same sequencing platform. HLA typing covered class I and class II loci at four-digit resolution. Typing coverage varied by locus: 629-630 donors for A, B, C, DRB1 and DQB1; more than 500 for DQA1; about 590 for DPA1; approximately 450 for DPB1. A handful of DR-DQ haplotypes were handled as single units for association and clustering because linkage in the cohort was strong. On average, roughly 240,000 unique TCR beta nucleotide sequences were sequenced per donor among 398 genotyped donors of the cohort, with roughly 18% of those sequences being non-productive.

A single count supports this clone. No cognate antigen has been identified for it. Per-nucleotide qualities are absent, and no much larger clonotype sits a single base away. The library was produced with the immunoSEQ multiplex PCR assay. A mixture of 60 forward primers for TCR Vbeta segments and 13 reverse primers for TCR Jbeta segments was used in the multiplex PCR. The CDR3 region of rearranged TCR beta genes was amplified from genomic DNA by a multiplex PCR assay. On the Illumina HiSeq System, the amplified TCR beta libraries were sequenced as 87-base-pair reads. The published analysis was carried out like this. A later analysis counted tens of millions of unique TCR beta chains across the 640 or so repertoires, and 9.5 million to 11 million of these chains were shared by at least two donors. Raw reads were error-corrected and collapsed into unique sequences with a nearest-neighbor algorithm that merged closely related sequences to remove PCR and sequencing errors. V, D and J gene segments were assigned by aligning CDR3 sequences to IMGT reference sequences. For a sequence to be retained, a match of at least six nucleotides to both a V gene segment and a J gene segment was required. A rearrangement was called productive if the CDR3 had no stop codons and remained in frame with V and J, and every other rearrangement was called non-productive. CDR3 was defined according to IMGT convention as the region running from the second conserved V-encoded cysteine to the conserved J-encoded phenylalanine. The earlier analysis of 587 of the donors excluded sequences that lacked an unambiguous match to a single V gene segment. In an earlier analysis of 587 of the donors, V segments were called functional above 56.7% productive rearrangements and were called segregating when the between-donor standard deviation exceeded 5%. A statistical classification framework was built for diagnosing cytomegalovirus status from the catalog of TCR beta chain sequences. In a later analysis, TCR nucleotide sequences were compared against IMGT/GENE-DB human TR gene sequences so that V and J genes could be assigned. The TCRdist pipeline was used in a later analysis to assign CDR3 sequences and most-parsimonious VDJ recombination scenarios. In a later analysis, every TCR beta chain was defined by the combination of its CDR3 amino acid sequence and its V-gene family, and reads without a unique V-gene family were dropped. To address suspected cross-contamination and a sequencing artifact, a later analysis removed 550 to 750 highly shared, low-generation-probability nucleotide sequences. In a later analysis, a clonal expansion index was calculated for each public chain from normalized within-repertoire ranks of inferred template counts. In a later analysis, generation probabilities were computed using a VDJ recombination model fitted to out-of-frame rearrangements, and the results were checked against IGoR. In a later analysis, TCR-TCR, TCR-HLA and TCR-CMV co-occurrence was scored with hypergeometric tests, and a repertoire-size bias correction was applied to TCR pairs. A later analysis estimated false discovery rates by permuting HLA or CMV assignments 20 times. In a later analysis, co-occurring TCRs were grouped using DBSCAN, and TCRdist sequence similarity was added for clustering within HLA-allele-positive subsets. Repertoires with fewer than 30,000 or more than 120,000 public chains, plus five repertoires with anomalous nucleotide sharing, were excluded from co-occurrence clustering. TCRdb retrieved this table from immuneACCESS and kept in-frame rearrangements only. Not all clones are present; in checked studies, unresolved V genes account for under half, and no reason is known for the remainder. That table gives V, J and clone size, and the DNA gave D and trimming. The sample has around 200,000 clones on record, roughly three quarters of them singletons. The ten largest clones add up to 1.5% to 2% of the sample.

Study-wide findings and limitations: Approximately 18 rarely observed V segments, including chromosome 9 orphons, were excluded from the earlier analysis of almost 600 of the donors because counts were too low. The only immune exposure information available for the cohort was CMV serostatus. A further reported finding was that TCR beta sequences accurately predicted the HLA-A and HLA-B alleles for most subjects in the first cohort. It was suggested by the authors that the approach could potentially be generalized to other disease states and immunological phenotypes. The sequencing pipeline was judged likely to have produced a cluster of highly shared sequence variants as a technical artifact. Specific HLA alleles were associated with over 15,000 TCR beta sequences at a false discovery rate of 0.05 in a later analysis. In a later analysis, most CMV-associated TCR beta chains were found to appear HLA-restricted, with HLA associations seemingly driven largely by CMV exposure. V-gene and J-gene trimming of TCR beta chains was associated with a missense DCLRE1C variant in a later genetic analysis, and the association was replicated in an independent cohort. An earlier analysis of 587 of the donors showed that most TCR beta V segments appeared in productive rearrangements either about 87% or about 30% of the time, which broadly matched IMGT annotations. A total of 150 or so TCR beta chains were listed by the study as associated with cytomegalovirus. A later analysis found that TCR association rates varied across HLA loci, with DRB1 alleles showing the most associated TCRs and HLA-C alleles the fewest. Only TCR beta chains were sequenced in this cohort, and the absence of alpha or paired-chain data limited detectable features. According to a later genetic analysis, donors in an Asian-associated ancestry cluster had fewer N-insertions in productive TCRs than the approximately 710-donor mean. Most TCR sequences were seen in very few donors, while some public TCRs were found in many individuals. In vitro tests confirmed that three of the cytomegalovirus-associated TCR beta chains recognize cytomegalovirus antigens. Assigning TCR associations to individual alleles was difficult when HLA alleles, especially DR and DQ, strongly co-occurred. In both the original and validation cohorts, the classifier was reported to diagnose cytomegalovirus status with high specificity and sensitivity. Because HLA typing was missing for some donors at each locus, association tests included only the typed subset. Compared with equally common non-associated chains, HLA-associated TCR beta chains in a later analysis were more clonally expanded and had lower generation probabilities. Sequencing depth was assumed to be roughly uniform across donors in the presence/absence analyses, though that assumption may not hold. The 87-base-pair reads could not distinguish some IMGT-functional V segments, including TRBV6-2 and TRBV6-3, so those segments were excluded. According to a later analysis, parvovirus B19, influenza, CMV and Epstein-Barr virus appeared linked to several top co-occurrence clusters. Correlated functional status among segregating V segments might be attributable to linkage disequilibrium, but an unknown experimental factor could not be ruled out.

In total, approximately 700 healthy bone marrow donors made up the cohort. All cohort members were sampled while nominally healthy, although unrecorded immune exposures were likely present. The donor was CMV seronegative and was included in the group of about 400 seronegative cohort members. A peripheral blood sample was provided by each donor, and peripheral blood mononuclear cells were used for TCR beta sequencing. The Qiagen DNeasy Blood Extraction Kit was used to extract genomic DNA from the blood cell samples. The CDR3, cysteine through phenylalanine, is 17 amino acids long. CDR3 DNA is the only sequence kept; it has 51 bases, read in frame from the first base. Cut back by 3 bases and 1 base, the V and J ends lie 16 bases apart. From the germline V gene (reference sequence), CDR1 is SGHKS and CDR2 is YYEKEE.

Sequences were obtained from PBMCs. This sequence originates from a man aged 45-60 years in good health and CMV-seronegative. The chain uses TRBV5-5 and TRBJ1-4, with an unclear D gene assignment. The sequenced DNA is TGTGCCAGCAGCTCAAACCCGGCGGGGTTAACTAATGAAAAACTGTTTTTT. It is translated as CASSSNPAGLTNEKLFF.